This T cell receptor beta chain originates from a study of blood T cell repertoires in COVID-19. Study-level information: The United States, Italy and Spain provided the acute and convalescent COVID-19 samples. Nucleic acid was either cDNA or gDNA, and it came from T cells, B-cell-depleted T cells, or PBMCs.

V lost 1 base, J lost 3 bases, and 10 bases lay in between. The germline gives CDR1 SGHTA, CDR2 FQGNSA. The CDR3 loop spans 15 amino acids. In the original analysis: Reference gene primer amplification in the assay estimated nucleated cell counts. Data came from immunoSEQ multiplex PCR; TCRdb stores just in-frame clones and leaves some out. The DNA was the basis for D and trimming; V, J and clone size are from that table. The table has 11,000 or so clones, about two thirds seen once; the top ten hold 6% to 7.5%. The chain combines TRBV7-2 with TRBJ1-5; D gene unclear. The source of this sequence is a man aged 55 to 70 with COVID-19, enrolled during active disease. Input material: peripheral blood. The CDR3 loop is CASSLGAVFNQPQHF. DNA for the CDR3: TGTGCCAGCAGCTTAGGGGCAGTCTTCAATCAGCCCCAGCATTTT.